The 22 T cell receptor beta chains below were found in one sample sequenced in a study of long-term antiretroviral therapy in people with HIV. The libraries were made with immunoSEQ v3.0 at survey level. The assay was immunoSEQ multiplex PCR, and TCRdb's table has in-frame clones only and misses some. Here the sample spans tens of thousands of clones, around 92% being singletons. The material sequenced was unsorted PBMCs, taken more than 7.1 years after starting antiretroviral therapy. The receptors were sampled from a middle-aged man with HIV.

This sequence joins TRBV4-3 and TRBJ2-5; D call uncertain. Matching the DNA end better, TRBJ2-7 makes the J call doubtful. Per the germline V gene, CDR1 is LGHNA and CDR2 is YSLEER. CDR3 length: 15 amino acids. CDR3 loop: CASSQDTDALYEQYF. As DNA, the CDR3 is TGCGCCAGCAGCCAAGATACAGACGCCCTCTACGAGCAGTACTTC.

CDR3 DNA: TGTGCCATACTAGGCACTAGCGGGGGAGGGAACACCGGGGAGCTGTTTTTT. As protein: CAILGTSGGGNTGELFF. The V gene is TRBV10-3, the J gene TRBJ2-2; TRBD2 aligns across 11 bases. The CDR3 contains 17 residues. Trimming at V came to 9 bases and at J to 1 base, leaving 10 bases not matched to a gene. Germline V lookup: CDR1 ENHRY, CDR2 SYGVKD.

The CDR3 is CASSGRRLNTEAFF. CDR3 nucleotides: TGTGCCAGTAGTGGGCGACGTCTGAACACTGAAGCTTTCTTT. The chain combines TRBV19 with TRBJ1-1, with no clear D. The germline V and J ends were trimmed by 5 bases and 0 bases, with 10 bases remaining between them. CDR1 is LNHDA and CDR2 is SQIVND in the germline V gene (reference sequence). This CDR3 region has 14 residues.

This clone was observed a single time. The rearrangement uses TRBV19 and TRBJ1-1; a possible D gene is TRBD1 (5 bases). The germline CDR1 and CDR2 sequences are LNHDA and SQIVND (reference sequence). V lost 8 bases, J lost 4 bases, and 17 bases lay in between. The CDR3 has 14 residues. The CDR3 DNA is TGTGCCAGTTTCTTTCGGGGGATGGGCACTGAAGCTTTCTTT. It codes for CASFFRGMGTEAFF.

The chain links TRBV2 to TRBJ2-5; 8 nucleotides align to TRBD1. This CDR3 contains 14 residues. Germline V CDR1 and CDR2: SNHLY, FYNNEI. V lost 11 bases and J lost 4; bases outside the gene matches: 12. This CDR3 reads CAESGPGGAETQYF. As DNA, the CDR3 is TGTGCCGAATCGGGTCCAGGGGGCGCAGAGACCCAGTACTTC. The full variable domain, completed using reference TRBV2 and TRBJ2-5, is EPEVTQTPSHQVTQMGQEVILRCVPISNHLYFYWYRQILGQKVEFLVSFYNNEISEKSEIFDDQFSVERPDGSNFTLKIRSTKLEDSAMYFCAESGPGGAETQYFGPGTRLLVL.

The rearrangement links TRBV5-6 to TRBJ2-7; D remains unclear. The CDR3 runs 16 residues. Trimming cost V 3 bases and J 3 bases, with 19 bases left between them. Germline CDR1 is SGHDT and CDR2 is YYEEEE. The CDR3 region is CASSSGLRMDNYEQYF. In DNA form, the CDR3 reads TGTGCCAGCAGCTCCGGTTTGCGAATGGATAACTACGAGCAGTACTTC.

The chain recombines TRBV7-2 with TRBJ1-1; D remains unclear. Trimming took 0 bases from V and 7 from J, leaving 6 bases between them. The CDR3 has 12 amino acids. The germline V gene encodes CDR1 SGHTA and CDR2 FQGNSA. The CDR3 DNA is TGTGCCAGCAGCTTAGCAGGGCTTGAAGCTTTCTTT. This sequence encodes CASSLAGLEAFF.

This chain joins TRBV27 and TRBJ1-2; D gene unclear. This CDR3 comprises 13 residues. Germline V gene lookup returns CDR1 MNHEY and CDR2 SMNVEV (reference sequence). V was cut by 1 base and J by 7 bases, with 10 bases left in between. The CDR3 DNA reads TGTGCCAGCAGTTTATTCGGGGAGAGTGGCTACACCTTC. Its protein product is CASSLFGESGYTF.

For this clone: The same CDR3 is also encoded by other DNA sequences in this sample. V gene TRBV5-1 combines with J gene TRBJ2-1; D is unresolved. V lost 4 bases to trimming and J lost 0 bases, with 5 bases between them. The germline CDR1 and CDR2 sequences are SGHRS and YFSETQ. This CDR3 is 13 amino acids long. Here the CDR3 DNA reads TGCGCCAGCAGCCTGAACTCCTACAATGAGCAGTTCTTC. Its translation: CASSLNSYNEQFF.

This clone was picked up one time. The gene calls are TRBV7-8 and TRBJ2-7, with D maybe TRBD2 (6 bases). The V end lost 4 bases, the J end lost 5 bases, and 12 bases lay between the germline ends. Per germline, CDR1 SGHVS and CDR2 FQNEAQ. The CDR3 has 13 residues. In nucleotides, the CDR3 is TGTGCCAGCAGCTCCCCGTCGGGGGACGAGCAGTACTTC. This encodes CASSSPSGDEQYF. The variable domain in full, completed from reference TRBV7-8 and TRBJ2-7, reads GAGVSQSPRYKVAKRGQDVALRCDPISGHVSLFWYQQALGQGPEFLTYFQNEAQLDKSGLPSDRFFAERPEGSVSTLKIQRTQQEDSAVYLCASSSPSGDEQYFGPGTRLTVT.

The V and J genes are TRBV20-1 and TRBJ2-1; D not resolved. Germline values: CDR1 DFQATT, CDR2 SNEGSKA (reference sequence). This CDR3 spans 11 amino acids. V lost 3 bases and J 4 bases, leaving 4 bases between the germline ends. The CDR3 DNA sequence: TGCAGTGCTAGTGTGTACAATGAGCAGTTCTTC. This codes for CSASVYNEQFF.

V gene TRBV6-4 combines with J gene TRBJ1-1; possibly TRBD1 for D (6 bases). Germline V gives CDR1 MRHNA, CDR2 SNTAGT. The V gene lost 2 bases and the J gene lost 6 bases, with 25 bases spanning the gap. The CDR3 extends over 18 amino acids. The CDR3 DNA follows: TGTGCCAGCAGTGACCCCTATGGGGGGCTGGCGCTGCACCCTGAAGCTTTCTTT. It is translated as CASSDPYGGLALHPEAFF.

The CDR3 here is CASSEAGGLAGGKYEQYF. The CDR3, as DNA: TGTGCCAGCAGTGAAGCCGGGGGACTAGCGGGGGGAAAATACGAGCAGTACTTC. V is TRBV6-1 and J is TRBJ2-7; 15 nucleotides match TRBD2. V was clipped by 0 bases and J by 4 bases; unmatched bases: 7. CDR1 and CDR2 from the germline V gene are MNHNS and SASEGT. This CDR3 spans 18 amino acids.

The chain is built from TRBV5-5 and TRBJ2-4; 13 bases are a match to TRBD2. CDR1 and CDR2 (germline): SGHKS, YYEKEE (reference sequence). The CDR3 has 17 amino acids. Germline trimming cut 2 bases from V and 9 bases from J; bases unmatched to any gene: 11. CDR3 amino acids: CASSLSGTSGDLGIQYF. The CDR3 nucleotides are TGTGCCAGCAGCTTATCCGGGACTAGCGGGGATCTCGGCATTCAGTACTTC.

This clone was observed once. The chain combines TRBV27 with TRBJ1-5; D possibly corresponds to TRBD1 (5 bases). The V gene's germline CDR1 is MNHEY and CDR2 SMNVEV (reference sequence). This CDR3 region has 14 residues. V was shortened by 0 bases and J by 6 bases, with 9 bases between the two germline ends. This CDR3 reads CASSLSAGTQPQHF. Here the CDR3 DNA reads TGTGCCAGCAGTTTATCGGCAGGGACTCAGCCCCAGCATTTT.

The gene calls are TRBV2 and TRBJ2-2, with unresolved D. CDR3 length: 13 amino acids. Germline loops: CDR1 SNHLY, CDR2 FYNNEI. V was cut by 8 bases and J by 0 bases, with 7 bases left in between. CDR3 DNA: TGTGCCAGCTGTCAGGCGAACACCGGGGAGCTGTTTTTT. It yields the protein CASCQANTGELFF.

The chain employs TRBV11-2 and TRBJ2-1; D is perhaps TRBD2 (5 bases). Trimming pared 2 bases from V and 9 bases from J, leaving 14 bases between. The germline gives CDR1 SGHAT, CDR2 FQNNGV. This CDR3 spans 14 amino acids. Here the CDR3 DNA reads TGTGCCAGCAGCTTAATTCGGGAATGGAGTGAGCAGTTCTTC. Translated, it gives CASSLIREWSEQFF. Filled out from reference TRBV11-2 and TRBJ2-1, the complete variable domain reads EAGVAQSPRYKIIEKRQSVAFWCNPISGHATLYWYQQILGQGPKLLIQFQNNGVVDDSQLPKDRFSAERLKGVDSTLKIQPAKLEDSAVYLCASSLIREWSEQFFGPGTRLTVL.

V gene TRBV4-3 combines with J gene TRBJ2-7; D unclear. Germline loops: CDR1 LGHNA, CDR2 YSLEER. The CDR3 length is 14 residues. With 0 bases removed from V and 1 base from J, the gap between germline ends came to 7 bases. As DNA, the CDR3 is TGCGCCAGCAGCCAAGATCCGACGTCCTACGAGCAGTACTTC. This codes for CASSQDPTSYEQYF.

This CDR3 reads CASSPYENEQYF. The CDR3 nucleotides are TGTGCCAGCTCACCATATGAAAACGAGCAGTACTTC. This sequence joins TRBV18 and TRBJ2-7, with unresolved D. Trimming shortened V by 2 bases and J by 5 bases, and 7 bases separated the two germline ends. The length of the CDR3 is 12 residues. CDR1 is KGHSH and CDR2 is LQKENI in the germline V gene.

The CDR3 loop reads CASRPTGGGGNTIYF. In nucleotides, the CDR3 is TGTGCCAGCAGGCCCACAGGGGGCGGCGGAAACACCATATATTTT. The chain has TRBV7-2 and TRBJ1-3; 9 bases align to TRBD1. V lost 6 bases and J lost 4; bases outside the gene matches: 7. CDR3 size: 15 residues. In germline, CDR1 is SGHTA, CDR2 FQGNSA. Based on the CDR3 plus reference TRBV7-2 and TRBJ1-3, the full variable domain is GAGVSQSPSNKVTEKGKDVELRCDPISGHTALYWYRQSLGQGLEFLIYFQGNSAPDKSGLPSDRFSAERTGGSVSTLTIQRTQQEDSAVYLCASRPTGGGGNTIYFGEGSWLTVV.

The genes are TRBV5-4 and TRBJ1-1; 7 bases align to TRBD1. V lost 4 bases to trimming and J lost 6 bases; unmatched junction nucleotides: 12. The CDR3 consists of 15 residues. The germline V gene has CDR1 SGHNT and CDR2 YYREEE (reference sequence). CDR3 residues: CASSRRQGGGAEAFF. The CDR3 nucleotides read TGTGCCAGCAGCAGGAGACAGGGCGGGGGCGCTGAAGCTTTCTTT. The full variable domain, in which reference TRBV5-4 and TRBJ1-1 provide the parts outside the CDR3, is ETGVTQSPTHLIKTRGQQVTLRCSSQSGHNTVSWYQQALGQGPQFIFQYYREEENGRGNFPPRFSGLQFPNYSSELNVNALELDDSALYLCASSRRQGGGAEAFFGQGTRLTVV.

This chain links TRBV4-3 with TRBJ2-3; 8 positions match TRBD2. The CDR3 totals 19 residues. Unmatched junction bases numbered 16, after V lost 2 bases and J lost 3 bases. Germline CDR1 reads LGHNA; CDR2 reads YSLEER. The DNA of the CDR3 is TGCGCCAGCAGCCAAATGATGGCGGGGGGCGGGAATTATACAGATACGCAGTATTTT. Translation: CASSQMMAGGGNYTDTQYF.